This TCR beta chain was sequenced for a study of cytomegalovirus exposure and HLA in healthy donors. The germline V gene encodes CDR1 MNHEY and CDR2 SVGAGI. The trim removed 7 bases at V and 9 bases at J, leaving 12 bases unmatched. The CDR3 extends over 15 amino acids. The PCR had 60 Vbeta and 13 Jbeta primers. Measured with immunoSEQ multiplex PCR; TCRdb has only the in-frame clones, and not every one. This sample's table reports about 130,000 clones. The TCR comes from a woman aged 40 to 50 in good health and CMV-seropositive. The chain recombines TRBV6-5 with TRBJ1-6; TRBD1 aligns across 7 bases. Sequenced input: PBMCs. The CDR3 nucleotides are TGTGCCAGCACTCTACAGGGGTCTCCAGGTTCACCCCTCCACTTT. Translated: CASTLQGSPGSPLHF.